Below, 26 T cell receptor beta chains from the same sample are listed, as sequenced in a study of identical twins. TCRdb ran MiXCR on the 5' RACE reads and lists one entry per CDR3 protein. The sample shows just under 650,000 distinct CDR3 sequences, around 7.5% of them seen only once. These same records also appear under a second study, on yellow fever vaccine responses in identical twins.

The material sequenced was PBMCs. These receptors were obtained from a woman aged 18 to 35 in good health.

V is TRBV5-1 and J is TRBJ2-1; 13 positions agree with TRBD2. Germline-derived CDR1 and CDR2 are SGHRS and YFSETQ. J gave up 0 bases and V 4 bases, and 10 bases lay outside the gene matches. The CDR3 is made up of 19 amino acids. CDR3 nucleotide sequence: TGCGCCAGCAGCCTCAGGACTAGCGGGGGTTTTCGCTCCTACAATGAGCAGTTCTTC. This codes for CASSLRTSGGFRSYNEQFF.

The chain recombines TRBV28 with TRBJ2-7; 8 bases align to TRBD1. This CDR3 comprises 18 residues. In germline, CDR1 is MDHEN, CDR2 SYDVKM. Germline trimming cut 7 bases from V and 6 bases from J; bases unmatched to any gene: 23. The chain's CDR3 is CASTHSAGGLVRIGEQYF. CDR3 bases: TGTGCCAGCACCCATAGTGCAGGGGGCTTAGTCCGTATCGGCGAGCAGTACTTC.

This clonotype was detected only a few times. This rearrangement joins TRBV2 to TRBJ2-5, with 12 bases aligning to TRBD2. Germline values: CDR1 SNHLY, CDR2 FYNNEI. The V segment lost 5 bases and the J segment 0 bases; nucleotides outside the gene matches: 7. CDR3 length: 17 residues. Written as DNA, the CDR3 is TGTGCCAGCAGTAGACAAACTAGCGGGGGGTACCAAGAGACCCAGTACTTC. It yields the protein CASSRQTSGGYQETQYF.

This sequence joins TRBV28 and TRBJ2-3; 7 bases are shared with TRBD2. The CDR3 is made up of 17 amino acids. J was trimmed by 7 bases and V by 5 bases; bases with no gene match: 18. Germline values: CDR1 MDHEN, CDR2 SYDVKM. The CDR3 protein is CASSALAEAGESYTQYF. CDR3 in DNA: TGTGCCAGCAGTGCCTTAGCGGAGGCGGGAGAGTCGTATACGCAGTATTTT. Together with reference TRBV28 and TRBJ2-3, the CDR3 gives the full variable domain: DVKVTQSSRYLVKRTGEKVFLECVQDMDHENMFWYRQDPGLGLRLIYFSYDVKMKEKGDIPEGYSVSREKKERFSLILESASTNQTSMYLCASSALAEAGESYTQYFGPGTRLTVL.

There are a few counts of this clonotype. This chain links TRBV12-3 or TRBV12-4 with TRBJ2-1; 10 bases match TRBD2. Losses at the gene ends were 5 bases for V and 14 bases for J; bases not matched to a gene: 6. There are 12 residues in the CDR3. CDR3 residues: CASSQGTSEEFF. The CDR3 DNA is TGTGCCAGCAGTCAGGGGACTAGCGAGGAGTTCTTC.

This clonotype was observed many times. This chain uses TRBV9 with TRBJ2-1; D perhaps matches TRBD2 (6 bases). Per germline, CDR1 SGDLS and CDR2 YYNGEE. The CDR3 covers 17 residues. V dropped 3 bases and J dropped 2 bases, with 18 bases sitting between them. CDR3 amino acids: CASSGGNLASTYNEQFF. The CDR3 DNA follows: TGTGCCAGCAGCGGGGGAAATCTAGCGAGTACCTACAATGAGCAGTTCTTC. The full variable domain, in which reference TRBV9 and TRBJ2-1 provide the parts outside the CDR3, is DSGVTQTPKHLITATGQRVTLRCSPRSGDLSVYWYQQSLDQGLQFLIQYYNGEERAKGNILERFSAQQFPDLHSELNLSSLELGDSALYFCASSGGNLASTYNEQFFGPGTRLTVL.

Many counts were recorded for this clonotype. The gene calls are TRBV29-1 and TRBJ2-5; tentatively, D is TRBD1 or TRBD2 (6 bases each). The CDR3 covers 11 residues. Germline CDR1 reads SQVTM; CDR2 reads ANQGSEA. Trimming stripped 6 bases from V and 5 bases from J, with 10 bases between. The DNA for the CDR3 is TGCAGCGTCTTAGGGGGGGAGACCCAGTACTTC. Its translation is CSVLGGETQYF.

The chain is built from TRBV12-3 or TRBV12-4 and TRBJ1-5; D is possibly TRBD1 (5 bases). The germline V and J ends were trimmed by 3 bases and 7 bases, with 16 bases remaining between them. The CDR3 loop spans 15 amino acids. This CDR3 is CASSFLGQSAQPQHF. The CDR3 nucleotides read TGTGCCAGCAGTTTCTTGGGGCAGTCGGCACAGCCCCAGCATTTT.

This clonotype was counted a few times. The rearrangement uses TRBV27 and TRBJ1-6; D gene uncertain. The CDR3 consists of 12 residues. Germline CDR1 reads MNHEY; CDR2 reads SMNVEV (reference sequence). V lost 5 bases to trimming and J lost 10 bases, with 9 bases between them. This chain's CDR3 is CASSPIGSPLHF. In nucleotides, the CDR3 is TGTGCCAGCAGTCCAATCGGCTCACCCCTCCACTTT.

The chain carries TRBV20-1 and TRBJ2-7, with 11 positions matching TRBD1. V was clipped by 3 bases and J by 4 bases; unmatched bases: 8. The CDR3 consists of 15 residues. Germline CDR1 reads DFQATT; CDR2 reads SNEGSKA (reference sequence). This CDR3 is CSARATGTGGYEQYF. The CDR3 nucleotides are TGCAGTGCTAGGGCCACCGGGACAGGGGGTTACGAGCAGTACTTC.

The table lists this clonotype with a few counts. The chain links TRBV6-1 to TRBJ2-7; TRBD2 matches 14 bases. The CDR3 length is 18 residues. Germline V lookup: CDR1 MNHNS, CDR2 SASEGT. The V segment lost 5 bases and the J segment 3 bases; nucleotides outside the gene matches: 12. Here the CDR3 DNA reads TGTGCCAGCAGTAAGGGACTAGCGGGGGCCCCTCCTTACTACGAGCAGTACGTC. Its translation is CASSKGLAGAPPYYEQYV.

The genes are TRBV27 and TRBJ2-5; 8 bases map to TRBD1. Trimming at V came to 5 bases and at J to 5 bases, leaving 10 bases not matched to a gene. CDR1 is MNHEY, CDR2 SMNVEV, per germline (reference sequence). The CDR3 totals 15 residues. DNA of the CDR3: TGTGCCAGCAGTCCGGACAGGGTAATGGTGGAGACCCAGTACTTC. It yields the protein CASSPDRVMVETQYF.

CDR3 DNA: TGTGCCAGCAGTTCCAGGGGTTTGGGGACCCAGTACTTC. Its protein is CASSSRGLGTQYF. The chain employs TRBV12-3 or TRBV12-4 and TRBJ2-5; D may be TRBD1 (6 bases). The V end lost 4 bases, the J end lost 7 bases, and 13 bases lay between the germline ends. CDR3 length equals 13 residues.

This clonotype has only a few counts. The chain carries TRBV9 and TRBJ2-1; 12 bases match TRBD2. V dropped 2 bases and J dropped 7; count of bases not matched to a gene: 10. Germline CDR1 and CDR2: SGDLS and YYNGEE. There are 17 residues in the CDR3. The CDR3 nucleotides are TGTGCCAGCAGCGTTTCGACTAGCGGGAGTGGAGGTAATGAGCAGTTCTTC. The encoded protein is CASSVSTSGSGGNEQFF.

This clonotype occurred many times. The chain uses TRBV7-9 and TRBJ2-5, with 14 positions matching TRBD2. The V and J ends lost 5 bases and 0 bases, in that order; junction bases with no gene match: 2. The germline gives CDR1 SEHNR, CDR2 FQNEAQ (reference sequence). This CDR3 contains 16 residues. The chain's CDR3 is CASSPGLAGDQETQYF. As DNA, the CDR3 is TGTGCCAGCAGCCCGGGACTAGCGGGGGACCAAGAGACCCAGTACTTC.

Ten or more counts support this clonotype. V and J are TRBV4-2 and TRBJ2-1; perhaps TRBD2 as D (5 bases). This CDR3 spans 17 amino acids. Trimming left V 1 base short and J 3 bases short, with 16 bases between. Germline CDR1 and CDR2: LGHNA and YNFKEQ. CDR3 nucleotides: TGTGCCAGCAGCCAAGGGTGGTCTAGCTCATACTACAATGAGCAGTTCTTC. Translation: CASSQGWSSSYYNEQFF.

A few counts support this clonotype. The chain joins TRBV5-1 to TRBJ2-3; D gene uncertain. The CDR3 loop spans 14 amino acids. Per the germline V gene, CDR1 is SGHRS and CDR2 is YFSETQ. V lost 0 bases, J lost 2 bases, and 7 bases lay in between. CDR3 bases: TGCGCCAGCAGCTTGGAGACCTACACAGATACGCAGTATTTT. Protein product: CASSLETYTDTQYF.

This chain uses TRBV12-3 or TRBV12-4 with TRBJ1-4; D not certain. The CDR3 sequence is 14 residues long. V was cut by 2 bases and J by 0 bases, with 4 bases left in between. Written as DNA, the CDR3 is TGTGCCAGCAGTTTACAGGCAACTAATGAAAAACTGTTTTTT. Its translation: CASSLQATNEKLFF.

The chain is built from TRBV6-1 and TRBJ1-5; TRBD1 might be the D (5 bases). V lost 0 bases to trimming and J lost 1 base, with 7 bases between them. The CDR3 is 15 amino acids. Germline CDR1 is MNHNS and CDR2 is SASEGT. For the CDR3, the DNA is TGTGCCAGCAGTGAAGCGGGGGGAAGCAATCAGCCCCAGCATTTT. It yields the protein CASSEAGGSNQPQHF.

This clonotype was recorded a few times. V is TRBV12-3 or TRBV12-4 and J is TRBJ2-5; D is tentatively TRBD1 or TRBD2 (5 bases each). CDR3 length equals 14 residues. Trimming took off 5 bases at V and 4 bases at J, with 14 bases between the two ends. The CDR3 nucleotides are TGTGCCAGCAGTCCCCCACCGGGGCTAGAGACCCAGTACTTC. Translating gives CASSPPPGLETQYF.

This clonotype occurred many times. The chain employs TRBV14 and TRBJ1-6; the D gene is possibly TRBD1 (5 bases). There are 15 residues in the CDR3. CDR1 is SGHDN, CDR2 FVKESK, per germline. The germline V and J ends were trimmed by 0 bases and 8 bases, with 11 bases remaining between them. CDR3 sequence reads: CASSQDQGIDSPLHF. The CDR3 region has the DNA TGTGCCAGCAGCCAAGATCAGGGTATAGATTCACCCCTCCACTTT.

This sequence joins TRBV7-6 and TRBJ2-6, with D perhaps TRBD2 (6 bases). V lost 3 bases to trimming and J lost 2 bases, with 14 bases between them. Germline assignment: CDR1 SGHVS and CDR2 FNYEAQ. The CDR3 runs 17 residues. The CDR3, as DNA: TGTGCCAGCAGCTTTAGCGGAGACCACCCTGGGGCCAACGTCCTGACTTTC. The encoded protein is CASSFSGDHPGANVLTF.

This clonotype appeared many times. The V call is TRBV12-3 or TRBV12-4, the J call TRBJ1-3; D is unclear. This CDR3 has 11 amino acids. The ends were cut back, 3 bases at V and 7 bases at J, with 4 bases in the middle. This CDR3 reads CASSFGNTIYF. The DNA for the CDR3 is TGTGCCAGCAGTTTTGGGAACACCATATATTTT.

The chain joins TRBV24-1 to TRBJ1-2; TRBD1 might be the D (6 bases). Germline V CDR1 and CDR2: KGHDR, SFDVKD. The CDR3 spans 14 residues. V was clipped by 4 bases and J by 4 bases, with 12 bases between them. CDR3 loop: CATSDSDRRYGYTF. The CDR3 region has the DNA TGTGCCACCAGTGACTCTGACAGGCGCTATGGCTACACCTTC.

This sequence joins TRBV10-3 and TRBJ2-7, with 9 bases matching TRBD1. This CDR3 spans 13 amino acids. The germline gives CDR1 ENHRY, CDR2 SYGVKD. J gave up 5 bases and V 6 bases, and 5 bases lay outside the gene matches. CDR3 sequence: CAIRGTGINEQYF. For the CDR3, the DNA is TGTGCCATCAGAGGGACAGGGATAAACGAGCAGTACTTC.

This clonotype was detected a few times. In DNA, the CDR3 is TGTGCCAGCAGCCAATTTCGTGGCGGGAAGGCCCGCCTCGAGCAGTACTTC. Protein product: CASSQFRGGKARLEQYF. The chain joins TRBV3-1 to TRBJ2-7, with D possibly TRBD2 on 6 matching bases. The CDR3 extends over 17 amino acids. V was clipped by 2 bases and J by 6 bases, with 23 bases between them. Germline V gives CDR1 LGHDT, CDR2 YNNKEL (reference sequence).